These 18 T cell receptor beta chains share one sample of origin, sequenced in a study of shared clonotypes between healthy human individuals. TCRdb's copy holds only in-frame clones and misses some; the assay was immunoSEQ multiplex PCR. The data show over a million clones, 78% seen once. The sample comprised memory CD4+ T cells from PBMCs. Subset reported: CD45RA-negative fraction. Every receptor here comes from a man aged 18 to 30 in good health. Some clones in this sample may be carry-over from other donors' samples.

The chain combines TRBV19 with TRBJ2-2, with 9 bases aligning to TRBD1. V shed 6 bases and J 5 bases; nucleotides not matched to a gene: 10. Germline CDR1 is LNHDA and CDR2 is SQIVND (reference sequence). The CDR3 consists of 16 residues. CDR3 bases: TGTGCCAGTAGCTCCGGGACAGGGACTCTGACCGGGGAGCTGTTTTTT. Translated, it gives CASSSGTGTLTGELFF.

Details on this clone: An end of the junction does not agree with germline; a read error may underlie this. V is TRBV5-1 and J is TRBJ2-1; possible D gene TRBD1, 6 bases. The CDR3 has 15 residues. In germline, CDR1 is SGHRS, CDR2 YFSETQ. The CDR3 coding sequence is TGCGCCAGCAGCTTGGGGTCAGGGGTCTACGATGAGCAGTTCTTC. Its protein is CASSLGSGVYDEQFF. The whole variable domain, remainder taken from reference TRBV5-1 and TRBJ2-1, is KAGVTQTPRYLIKTRGQQVTLSCSPISGHRSVSWYQQTPGQGLQFLFEYFSETQRNKGNFPGRFSGRQFSNSRSEMNVSTLELGDSALYLCASSLGSGVYDEQFFGPGTRLTVL.

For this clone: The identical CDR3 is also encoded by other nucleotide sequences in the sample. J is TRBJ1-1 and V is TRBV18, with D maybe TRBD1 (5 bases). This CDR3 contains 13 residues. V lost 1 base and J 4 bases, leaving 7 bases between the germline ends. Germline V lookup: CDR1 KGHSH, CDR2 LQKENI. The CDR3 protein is CASSPQGPTEAFF. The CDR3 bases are TGTGCCAGCTCACCACAGGGGCCCACTGAAGCTTTCTTT.

DNA of the CDR3: TGTGCCAGCAGCCAATACAGGGTAGCGGGAGAATACGAGCAGTACTTC. Translated: CASSQYRVAGEYEQYF. The genes are TRBV7-8 and TRBJ2-7; 9 positions agree with TRBD2. J gave up 4 bases and V 5 bases, and 12 bases lay outside the gene matches. Germline assignment: CDR1 SGHVS and CDR2 FQNEAQ. The CDR3 totals 16 residues.

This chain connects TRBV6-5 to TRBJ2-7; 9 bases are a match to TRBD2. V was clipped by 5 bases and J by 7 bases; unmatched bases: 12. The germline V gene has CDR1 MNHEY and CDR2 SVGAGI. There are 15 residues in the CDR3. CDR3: CASSPRSGRTGEQYF. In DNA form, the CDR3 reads TGTGCCAGCAGTCCGAGGAGCGGGAGGACGGGGGAGCAGTACTTC.

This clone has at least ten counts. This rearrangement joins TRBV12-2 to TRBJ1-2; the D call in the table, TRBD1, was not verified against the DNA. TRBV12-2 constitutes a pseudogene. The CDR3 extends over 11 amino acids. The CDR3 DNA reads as TGTGCAAGTCGCTTAGGGGCTGGCTACACCTTC. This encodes CASRLGAGYTF.

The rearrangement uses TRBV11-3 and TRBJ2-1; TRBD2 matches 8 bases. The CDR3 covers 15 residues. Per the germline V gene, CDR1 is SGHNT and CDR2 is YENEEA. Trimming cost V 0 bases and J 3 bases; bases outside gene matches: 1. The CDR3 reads CASSLDGTSYNEQFF. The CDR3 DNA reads TGTGCCAGCAGCTTAGATGGGACTAGCTACAATGAGCAGTTCTTC.

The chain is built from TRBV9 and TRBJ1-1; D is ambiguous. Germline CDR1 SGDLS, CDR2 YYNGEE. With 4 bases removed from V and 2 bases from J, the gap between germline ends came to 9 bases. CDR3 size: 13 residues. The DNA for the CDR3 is TGTGCCAGCAGCCCCTCGGTTAACACTGAAGCTTTCTTT. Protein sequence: CASSPSVNTEAFF.

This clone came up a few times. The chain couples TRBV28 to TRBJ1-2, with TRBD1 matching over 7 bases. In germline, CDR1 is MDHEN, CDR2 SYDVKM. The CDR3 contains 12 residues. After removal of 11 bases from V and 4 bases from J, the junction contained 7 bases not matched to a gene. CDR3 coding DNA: TGTGCCGCGAAGACAGGGAGCTATGGCTACACCTTC. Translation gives CAAKTGSYGYTF.

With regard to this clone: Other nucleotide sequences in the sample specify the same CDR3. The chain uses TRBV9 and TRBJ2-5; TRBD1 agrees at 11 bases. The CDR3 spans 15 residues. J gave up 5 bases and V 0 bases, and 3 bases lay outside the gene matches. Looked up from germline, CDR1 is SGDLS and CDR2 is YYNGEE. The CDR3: CASSVGTGGRETQYF. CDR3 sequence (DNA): TGTGCCAGCAGCGTAGGGACAGGGGGCCGGGAGACCCAGTACTTC.

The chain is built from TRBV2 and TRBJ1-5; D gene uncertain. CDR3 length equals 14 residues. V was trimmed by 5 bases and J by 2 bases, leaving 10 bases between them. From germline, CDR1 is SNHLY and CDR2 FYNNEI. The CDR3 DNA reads TGTGCCAGCAGTTTTTCCCAAGGCAATCAGCCCCAGCATTTT. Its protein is CASSFSQGNQPQHF. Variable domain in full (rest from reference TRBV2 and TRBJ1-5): EPEVTQTPSHQVTQMGQEVILRCVPISNHLYFYWYRQILGQKVEFLVSFYNNEISEKSEIFDDQFSVERPDGSNFTLKIRSTKLEDSAMYFCASSFSQGNQPQHFGDGTRLSIL.

The CDR3 protein is CASSFWGQDQPQHF. The CDR3 DNA is TGTGCCAGCAGCTTTTGGGGACAAGATCAGCCCCAGCATTTT. The chain has TRBV7-2 and TRBJ1-5; D possibly corresponds to TRBD1 (6 bases). The CDR3 spans 14 residues. The V end was cut by 3 bases, the J end by 5 bases, with 11 bases between. Germline CDR1 and CDR2: SGHTA and FQGNSA. The variable domain in full, with the rest retrieved from reference TRBV7-2 and TRBJ1-5, is GAGVSQSPSNKVTEKGKDVELRCDPISGHTALYWYRQSLGQGLEFLIYFQGNSAPDKSGLPSDRFSAERTGGSVSTLTIQRTQQEDSAVYLCASSFWGQDQPQHFGDGTRLSIL.

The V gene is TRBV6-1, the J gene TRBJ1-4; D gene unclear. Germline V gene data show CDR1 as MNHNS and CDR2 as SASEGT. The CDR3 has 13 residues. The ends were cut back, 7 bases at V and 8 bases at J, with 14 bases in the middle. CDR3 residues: CASTDPPVEKLFF. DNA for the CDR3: TGTGCCAGCACCGACCCCCCGGTGGAAAAACTGTTTTTT.

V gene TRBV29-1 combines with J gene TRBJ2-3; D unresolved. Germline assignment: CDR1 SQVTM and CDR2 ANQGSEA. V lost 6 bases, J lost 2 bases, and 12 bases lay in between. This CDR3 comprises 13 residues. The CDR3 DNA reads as TGCAGCGTAGGCAGGACGAACACAGATACGCAGTATTTT. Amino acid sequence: CSVGRTNTDTQYF.

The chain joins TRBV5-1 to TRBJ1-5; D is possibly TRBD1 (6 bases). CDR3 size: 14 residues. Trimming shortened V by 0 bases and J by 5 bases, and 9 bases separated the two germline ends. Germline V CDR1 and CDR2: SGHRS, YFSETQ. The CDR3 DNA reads TGCGCCAGCAGCTTGGCGGCAGGGGATCAGCCCCAGCATTTT. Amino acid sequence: CASSLAAGDQPQHF.

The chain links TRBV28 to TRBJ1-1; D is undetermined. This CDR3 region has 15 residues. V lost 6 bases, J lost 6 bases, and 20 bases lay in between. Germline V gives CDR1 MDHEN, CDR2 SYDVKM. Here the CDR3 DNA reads TGTGCCAGCAGCTATTTGACGGGGAGAGGAGCTGAAGCTTTCTTT. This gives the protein CASSYLTGRGAEAFF.

The CDR3 DNA sequence: TGTGCCAGCTTTACGTGGTACAATGAGCAGTTCTTC. As protein: CASFTWYNEQFF. The rearrangement joins TRBV7-9 to TRBJ2-1; D gene uncertain. Germline lookup yields CDR1 SEHNR and CDR2 FQNEAQ (reference sequence). The CDR3 covers 12 residues. V dropped 8 bases and J dropped 4 bases, with 9 bases sitting between them.

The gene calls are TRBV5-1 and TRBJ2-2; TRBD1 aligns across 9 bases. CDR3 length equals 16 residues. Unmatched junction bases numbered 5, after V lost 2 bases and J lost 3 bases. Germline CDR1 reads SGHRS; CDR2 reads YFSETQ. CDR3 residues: CASSLLTGGDTGELFF. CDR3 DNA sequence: TGCGCCAGCAGCTTACTAACAGGGGGCGACACCGGGGAGCTGTTTTTT.